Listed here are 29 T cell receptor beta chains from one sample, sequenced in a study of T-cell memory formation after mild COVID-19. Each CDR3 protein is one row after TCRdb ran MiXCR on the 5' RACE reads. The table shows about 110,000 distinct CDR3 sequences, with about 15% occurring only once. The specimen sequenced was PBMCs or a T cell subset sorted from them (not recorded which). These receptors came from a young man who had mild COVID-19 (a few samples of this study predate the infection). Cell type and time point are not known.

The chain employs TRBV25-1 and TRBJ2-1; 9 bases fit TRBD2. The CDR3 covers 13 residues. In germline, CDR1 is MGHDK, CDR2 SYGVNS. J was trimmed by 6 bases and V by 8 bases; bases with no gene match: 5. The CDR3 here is CASARTSVNEQFF. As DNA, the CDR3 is TGTGCCAGCGCAAGGACTAGCGTCAATGAGCAGTTCTTC.

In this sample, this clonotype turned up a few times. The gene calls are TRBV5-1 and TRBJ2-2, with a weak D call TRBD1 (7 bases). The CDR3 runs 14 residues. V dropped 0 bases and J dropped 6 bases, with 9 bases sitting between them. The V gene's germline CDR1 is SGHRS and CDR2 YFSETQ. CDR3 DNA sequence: TGCGCCAGCAGCTTGGCCAGGGGGGCCGGGGAGCTGTTTTTT. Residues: CASSLARGAGELFF.

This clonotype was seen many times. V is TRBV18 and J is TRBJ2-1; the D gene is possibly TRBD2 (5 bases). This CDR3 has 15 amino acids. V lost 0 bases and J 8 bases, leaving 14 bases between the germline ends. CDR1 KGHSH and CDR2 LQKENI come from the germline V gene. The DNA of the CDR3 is TGTGCCAGCTCACCACCCCCGGGGAAAAACTATGAGCAGTTCTTC. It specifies CASSPPPGKNYEQFF.

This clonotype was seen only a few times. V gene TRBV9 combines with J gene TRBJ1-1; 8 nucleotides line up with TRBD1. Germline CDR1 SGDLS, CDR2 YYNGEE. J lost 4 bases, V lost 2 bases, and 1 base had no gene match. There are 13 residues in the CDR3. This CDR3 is CASSVDRATEAFF. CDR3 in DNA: TGTGCCAGCAGCGTGGACAGGGCCACTGAAGCTTTCTTT.

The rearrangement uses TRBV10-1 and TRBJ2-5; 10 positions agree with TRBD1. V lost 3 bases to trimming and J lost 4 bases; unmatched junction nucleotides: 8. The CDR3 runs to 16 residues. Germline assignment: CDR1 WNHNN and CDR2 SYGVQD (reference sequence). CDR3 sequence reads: CASSDPGTGDRETQYF. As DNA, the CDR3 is TGCGCCAGCAGTGACCCCGGGACAGGGGACCGAGAGACCCAGTACTTC.

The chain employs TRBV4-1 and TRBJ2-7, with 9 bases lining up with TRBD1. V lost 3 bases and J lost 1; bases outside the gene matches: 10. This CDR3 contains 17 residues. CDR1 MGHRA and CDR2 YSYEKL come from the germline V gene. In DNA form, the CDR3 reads TGCGCCAGCAGCCAGTCCTCCCCGGGACAGGGTTCCTACGAGCAGTACTTC. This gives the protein CASSQSSPGQGSYEQYF.

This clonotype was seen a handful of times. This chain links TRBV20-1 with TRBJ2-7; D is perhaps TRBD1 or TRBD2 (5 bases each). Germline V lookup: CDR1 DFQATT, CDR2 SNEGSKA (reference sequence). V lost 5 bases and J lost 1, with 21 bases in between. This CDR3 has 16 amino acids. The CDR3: CSALKFFRDASYEQYF. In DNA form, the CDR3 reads TGCAGTGCTCTTAAATTCTTCCGGGACGCGTCCTACGAGCAGTACTTC.

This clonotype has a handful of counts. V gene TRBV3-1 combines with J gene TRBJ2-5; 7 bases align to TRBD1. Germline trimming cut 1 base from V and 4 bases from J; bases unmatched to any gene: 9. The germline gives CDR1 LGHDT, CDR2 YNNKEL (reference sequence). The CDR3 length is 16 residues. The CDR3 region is CASSQVLDRAGETQYF. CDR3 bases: TGTGCCAGCAGCCAAGTCCTTGACAGGGCGGGAGAGACCCAGTACTTC.

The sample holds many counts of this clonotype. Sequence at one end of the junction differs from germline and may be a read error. The CDR3 region has the DNA TGTGCCGGCAGCCCCCTTGTGAATGAGCAGTTCTTC. This translates into CAGSPLVNEQFF. The V call is TRBV5-8, the J call TRBJ2-1, with unresolved D. The CDR3 loop spans 12 amino acids. Per germline, CDR1 SGHTS and CDR2 YDEGEE.

The CDR3: CASSLGLASYNEQFF. The CDR3, as DNA: TGTGCCAGCAGCTTGGGTCTAGCGAGTTACAATGAGCAGTTCTTC. The chain joins TRBV11-3 to TRBJ2-1; tentatively, D is TRBD2 (6 bases). Per germline, CDR1 SGHNT and CDR2 YENEEA. V gave up 3 bases and J gave up 4 bases, with 13 bases separating them. The CDR3 contains 15 residues.

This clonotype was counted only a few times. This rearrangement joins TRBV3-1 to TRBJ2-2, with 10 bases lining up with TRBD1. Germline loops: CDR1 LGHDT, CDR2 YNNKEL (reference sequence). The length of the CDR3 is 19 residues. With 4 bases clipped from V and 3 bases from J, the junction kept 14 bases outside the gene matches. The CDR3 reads CASSLETAGTGVYTGELFF. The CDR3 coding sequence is TGTGCCAGCAGCCTTGAGACGGCCGGGACAGGGGTCTACACCGGGGAGCTGTTTTTT.

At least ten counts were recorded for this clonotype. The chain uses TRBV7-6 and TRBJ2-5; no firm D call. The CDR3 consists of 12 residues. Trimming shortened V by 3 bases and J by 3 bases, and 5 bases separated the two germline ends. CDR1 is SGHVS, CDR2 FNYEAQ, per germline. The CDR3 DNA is TGTGCCAGCAGCTTTCTGGAAGAGACCCAGTACTTC. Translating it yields CASSFLEETQYF.

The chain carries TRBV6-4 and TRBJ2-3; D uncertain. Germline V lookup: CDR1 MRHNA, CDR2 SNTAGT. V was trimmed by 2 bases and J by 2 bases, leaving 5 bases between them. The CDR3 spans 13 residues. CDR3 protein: CASSDGPTDTQYF. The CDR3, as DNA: TGTGCCAGCAGTGACGGGCCCACAGATACGCAGTATTTT.

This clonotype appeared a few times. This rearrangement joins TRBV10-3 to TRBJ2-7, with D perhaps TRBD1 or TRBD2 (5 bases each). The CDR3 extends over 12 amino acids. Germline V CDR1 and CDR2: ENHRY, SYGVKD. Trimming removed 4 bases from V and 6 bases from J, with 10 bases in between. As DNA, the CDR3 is TGTGCCATCAGTGGGGACGGGGCCGAGCAGTACTTC. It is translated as CAISGDGAEQYF.

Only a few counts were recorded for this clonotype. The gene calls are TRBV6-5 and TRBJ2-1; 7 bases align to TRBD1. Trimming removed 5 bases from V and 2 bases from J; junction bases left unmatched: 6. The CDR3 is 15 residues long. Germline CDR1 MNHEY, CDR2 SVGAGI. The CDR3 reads CASSPTGFAYNEQFF. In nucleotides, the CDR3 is TGTGCCAGCAGTCCGACAGGGTTCGCCTACAATGAGCAGTTCTTC.

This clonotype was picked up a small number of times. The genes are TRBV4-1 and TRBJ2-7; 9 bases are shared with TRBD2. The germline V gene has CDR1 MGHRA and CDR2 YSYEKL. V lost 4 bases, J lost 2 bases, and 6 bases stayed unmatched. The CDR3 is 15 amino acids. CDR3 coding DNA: TGCGCCAGCAGCCCGCGGGAGCGGGGGGCCTACGAGCAGTACGTC. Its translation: CASSPRERGAYEQYV.

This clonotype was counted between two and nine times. CDR3 nucleotide sequence: TGCGCCAGCAGCCAAGAGGGGACAGAGACCGGGGAGCTGTTTTTT. This translates into CASSQEGTETGELFF. V gene TRBV4-1 combines with J gene TRBJ2-2; TRBD1 matches 7 bases. Per germline, CDR1 MGHRA and CDR2 YSYEKL. CDR3 length: 15 amino acids. J was trimmed by 5 bases and V by 0 bases; bases with no gene match: 3.

CDR3 sequence: CASSYSEGVNTEAFF. CDR3 DNA sequence: TGTGCCAGCAGTTACTCCGAGGGCGTGAACACTGAAGCTTTCTTT. This rearrangement joins TRBV6-2 or TRBV6-3 to TRBJ1-1; unclear D gene. V gave up 0 bases and J gave up 0 bases, with 8 bases separating them. The CDR3 runs 15 residues. Germline V lookup: CDR1 MNHEY, CDR2 SVGEGT.

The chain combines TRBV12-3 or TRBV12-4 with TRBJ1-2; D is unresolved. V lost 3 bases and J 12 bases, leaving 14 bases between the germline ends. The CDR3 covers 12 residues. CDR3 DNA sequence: TGTGCCAGCAGTTTCGAGGGAATAGGCAACACCTTC. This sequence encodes CASSFEGIGNTF.

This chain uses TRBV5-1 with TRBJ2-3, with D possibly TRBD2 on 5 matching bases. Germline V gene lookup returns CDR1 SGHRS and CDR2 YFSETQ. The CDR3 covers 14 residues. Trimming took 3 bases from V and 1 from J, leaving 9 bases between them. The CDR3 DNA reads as TGCGCCAGCAGCTGGAGGCCGGGCACAGATACGCAGTATTTT. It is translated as CASSWRPGTDTQYF. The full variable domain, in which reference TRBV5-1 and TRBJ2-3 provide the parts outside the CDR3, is KAGVTQTPRYLIKTRGQQVTLSCSPISGHRSVSWYQQTPGQGLQFLFEYFSETQRNKGNFPGRFSGRQFSNSRSEMNVSTLELGDSALYLCASSWRPGTDTQYFGPGTRLTVL.

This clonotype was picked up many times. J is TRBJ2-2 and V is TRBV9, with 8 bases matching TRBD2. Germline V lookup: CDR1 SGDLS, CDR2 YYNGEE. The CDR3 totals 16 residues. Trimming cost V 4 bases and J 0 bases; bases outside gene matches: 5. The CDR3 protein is CASSHPAGANTGELFF. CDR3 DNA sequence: TGTGCCAGCAGCCACCCAGCGGGGGCGAACACCGGGGAGCTGTTTTTT.

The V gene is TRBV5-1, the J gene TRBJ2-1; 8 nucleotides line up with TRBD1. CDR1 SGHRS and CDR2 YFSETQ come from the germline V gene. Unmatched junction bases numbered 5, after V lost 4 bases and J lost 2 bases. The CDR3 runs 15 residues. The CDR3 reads CASSGTGGPYNEQFF. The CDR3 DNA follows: TGCGCCAGCAGCGGAACAGGGGGTCCCTACAATGAGCAGTTCTTC.

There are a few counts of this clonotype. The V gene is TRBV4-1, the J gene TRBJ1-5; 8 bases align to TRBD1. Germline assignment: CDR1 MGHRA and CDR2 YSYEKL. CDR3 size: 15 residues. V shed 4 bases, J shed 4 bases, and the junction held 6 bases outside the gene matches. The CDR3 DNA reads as TGCGCCAGCAGCCGCACAGGGGGGAGAAATCAGCCCCAGCATTTT. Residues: CASSRTGGRNQPQHF.

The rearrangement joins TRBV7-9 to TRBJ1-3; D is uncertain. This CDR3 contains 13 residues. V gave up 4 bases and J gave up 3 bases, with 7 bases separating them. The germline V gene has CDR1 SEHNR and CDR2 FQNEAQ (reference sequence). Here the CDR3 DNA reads TGTGCCAGCAGCTCGACCCGTGGAAACACCATATATTTT. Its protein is CASSSTRGNTIYF. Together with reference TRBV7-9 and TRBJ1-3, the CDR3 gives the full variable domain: DTGVSQNPRHKITKRGQNVTFRCDPISEHNRLYWYRQTLGQGPEFLTYFQNEAQLEKSRLLSDRFSAERPKGSFSTLEIQRTEQGDSAMYLCASSSTRGNTIYFGEGSWLTVV.

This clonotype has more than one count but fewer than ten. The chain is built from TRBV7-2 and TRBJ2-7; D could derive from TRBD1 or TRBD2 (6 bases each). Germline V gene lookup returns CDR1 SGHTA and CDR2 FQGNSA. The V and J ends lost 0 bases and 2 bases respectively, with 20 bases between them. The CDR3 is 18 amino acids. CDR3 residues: CASSLASGARPLTYEQYF. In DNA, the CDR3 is TGTGCCAGCAGCTTAGCTTCGGGGGCTAGGCCCCTTACCTACGAGCAGTACTTC.

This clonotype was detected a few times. CDR3 sequence reads: CASSSASGGVTGELFF. The CDR3 DNA sequence: TGTGCCAGCAGTTCCGCTAGCGGGGGGGTCACCGGGGAGCTGTTTTTT. The chain carries TRBV6-5 and TRBJ2-2; TRBD2 agrees at 12 bases. CDR1 is MNHEY, CDR2 SVGAGI, per germline. Losses at the gene ends were 4 bases for V and 4 bases for J; bases not matched to a gene: 4. CDR3 size: 16 residues.

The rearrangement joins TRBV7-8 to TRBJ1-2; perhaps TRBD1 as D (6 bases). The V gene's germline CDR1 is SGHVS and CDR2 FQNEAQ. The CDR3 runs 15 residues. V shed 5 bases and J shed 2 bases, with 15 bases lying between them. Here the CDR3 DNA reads TGTGCCAGCAGCCCGGGCCACAGGGAAAACTATGGCTACACCTTC. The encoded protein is CASSPGHRENYGYTF.

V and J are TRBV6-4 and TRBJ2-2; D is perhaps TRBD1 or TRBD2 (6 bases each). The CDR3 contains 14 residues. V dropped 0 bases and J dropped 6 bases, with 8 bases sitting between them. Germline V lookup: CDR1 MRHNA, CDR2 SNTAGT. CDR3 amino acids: CASSDSGGPGELFF. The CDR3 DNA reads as TGTGCCAGCAGTGACTCCGGGGGCCCCGGGGAGCTGTTTTTT.

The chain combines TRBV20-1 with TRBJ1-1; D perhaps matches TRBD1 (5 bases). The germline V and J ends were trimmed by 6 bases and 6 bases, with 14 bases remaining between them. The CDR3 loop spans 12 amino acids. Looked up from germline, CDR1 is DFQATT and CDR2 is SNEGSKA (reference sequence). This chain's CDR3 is CSARVRDAEAFF. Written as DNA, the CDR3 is TGCAGTGCCAGGGTGAGGGACGCTGAAGCTTTCTTT.